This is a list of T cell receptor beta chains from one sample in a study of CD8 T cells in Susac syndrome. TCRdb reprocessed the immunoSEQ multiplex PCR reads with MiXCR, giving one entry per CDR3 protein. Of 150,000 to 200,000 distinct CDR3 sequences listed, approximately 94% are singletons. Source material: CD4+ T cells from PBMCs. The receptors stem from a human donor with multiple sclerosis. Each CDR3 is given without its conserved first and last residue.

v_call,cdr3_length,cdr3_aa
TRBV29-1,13,SVVSRGRSSYEQY
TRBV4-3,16,ASSQGPGLLSGANVLT
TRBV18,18,ASSPTGTWRQGLGPDTQY
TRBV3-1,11,ASSQAGNTEAF
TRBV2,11,ASKGGAIEPQH
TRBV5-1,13,ASSLVGPHTGELF
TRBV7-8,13,ASSSLKKRAYEQY
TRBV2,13,ASSVEATPLNEQF
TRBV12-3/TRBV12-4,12,ASSFGLQSGEQY
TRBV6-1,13,ASSEAQFSNQPQH